This T cell receptor beta chain was sequenced in a study of T cell responses to AZD1222 COVID-19 vaccine. Worth noting for this clone: Antigen: not known.

This CDR3 is built from 14 residues. Germline CDR1 and CDR2: MDHEN and SYDVKM. Trimming at V came to 9 bases and at J to 6 bases, leaving 7 bases not matched to a gene. Libraries were prepared by immunoSEQ multiplex PCR; TCRdb keeps only in-frame clonotypes and omits some of them. Of 65,000 to 100,000 clones in the sample, 75% to 85% are singletons; the top ten hold less than 25%. Study results and caveats: Spike-specific TCR breadth and depth went up after people got two AZD1222 doses. Seropositive AZD1222 recipients at baseline numbered only 6 or 7.

The chain carries TRBV28 and TRBJ2-2; 10 bases fit TRBD1. The material sequenced was peripheral blood, taken on day 0 of AZD1222 vaccination. This TCR was recovered from an adult in good health. In nucleotides, the CDR3 is TGTGCCAGTACCGGGACAGGGGAAGCCGGGGAGCTGTTTTTT. It yields the protein CASTGTGEAGELFF.